Listed below are T cell receptor beta chains from one sample, sequenced in a study. TCRdb reprocessed the 5' RACE reads with MiXCR, giving one entry per CDR3 protein. Here the sample spans tens of thousands of distinct CDR3 sequences, roughly 28% being singletons. The sample consisted of tumor-infiltrating Tregs sorted from the breast tumor. The receptors shown here come from a female donor with breast cancer. Both conserved end residues are part of each CDR3. D genes are given only for firm matches. Clone size, where shown, is once, few, many, or a class for clones that have expanded.

V	J	size	D	DNA	CDR3
TRBV4-2	TRBJ2-4	many	NA	TGTGCCAGCAGCCAAGGGATTATCGACATTCAGTACTTC	CASSQGIIDIQYF
TRBV6-5	TRBJ1-6	NA	NA	TGTGCCAGCAGTCCCCGAGGTCAGGGGTATAATTCACCCCTCCACTTT	CASSPRGQGYNSPLHF
TRBV6-1	TRBJ2-1	NA	NA	TGTGCCAGCAGTGAAACAGGGTTGTCCTACAATGAGCAGTTCTTC	CASSETGLSYNEQFF
TRBV5-1	TRBJ1-1	NA	NA	TGCGCCAGCAGCTTGCAGGCCCCCCGGGACACTGAAGCTTTCTTT	CASSLQAPRDTEAFF
TRBV7-8	TRBJ2-7	NA	NA	TGTGCCGGCAGTTACCTGGGCAGGGTTCAGATGTTC	CAGSYLGRVQMF
TRBV6-1	TRBJ2-6	few	TRBD1	TGTGCCAGCGGGACAGGGGGCCGGGTATTGGCCAACGTCCTGACTTTC	CASGTGGRVLANVLTF
TRBV7-9	TRBJ2-5	NA	NA	TGTGCCAGCAGCTCGACCCGGGTAGGAGAGACCCAGTACTTC	CASSSTRVGETQYF
TRBV7-9	TRBJ2-1	many	NA	TGTGCCAGCAGCCCAAAAAGGCTGGGTAATGAGCAGTTCTTC	CASSPKRLGNEQFF
TRBV7-2	TRBJ2-1	few	NA	TGTGCCAGCAGCTTAGCGAACTACAATGAGCAGTTCTTC	CASSLANYNEQFF
TRBV24-1	TRBJ2-1	few	NA	TGTGCCACCAGTGAGTCGACAGGTTACAATGAGCAGTTCTTC	CATSESTGYNEQFF